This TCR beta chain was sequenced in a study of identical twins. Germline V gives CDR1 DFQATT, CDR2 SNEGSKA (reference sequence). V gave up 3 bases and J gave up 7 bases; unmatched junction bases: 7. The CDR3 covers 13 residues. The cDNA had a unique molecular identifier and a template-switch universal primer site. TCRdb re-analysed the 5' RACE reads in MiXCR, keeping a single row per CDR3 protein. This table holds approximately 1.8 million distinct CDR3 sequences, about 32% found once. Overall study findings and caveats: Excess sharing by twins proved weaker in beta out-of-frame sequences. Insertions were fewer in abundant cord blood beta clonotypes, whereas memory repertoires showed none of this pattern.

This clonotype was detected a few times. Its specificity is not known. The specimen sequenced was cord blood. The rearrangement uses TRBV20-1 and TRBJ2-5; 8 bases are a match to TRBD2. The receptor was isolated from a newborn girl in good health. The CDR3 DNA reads TGCAGTGCTAGTTCCGGGACTAGGGGGACCCAGTACTTC. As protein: CSASSGTRGTQYF.